This is a list of T cell receptor beta chains from one sample in a study of neoadjuvant anti-PD-1 for oral cavity cancer. TCRdb's copy holds only in-frame clones and misses some; the assay was immunoSEQ multiplex PCR. Of tens of thousands of clones listed, 27% were seen once; the top ten hold less than 20%. The material was tumor tissue, obtained after nivolumab (anti-PD-1) treatment. These TCRs come from a person aged 40 to 85 with oral cavity squamous cell carcinoma. CDR3s include the opening cysteine and the closing phenylalanine or tryptophan. The D gene is left open where the match is weak. Only some rows state a clone size, as once, few, many or a class for expanded clones.

CDR3 DNA: TGTGCCAGCAGCCAAGACACGTACTATGGCTACACCTTC; CDR3 protein: CASSQDTYYGYTF; D gene: .; J gene: TRBJ1-2; V gene: TRBV14; clone size: .
CDR3 DNA: TGTGCCAGCAATCAGGGGCGCACCAACAACTATGGCTACACCTTC; CDR3 protein: CASNQGRTNNYGYTF; D gene: .; J gene: TRBJ1-2; V gene: TRBV2; clone size: medium-sized
CDR3 DNA: TGCGCCAGCAGCCAAGAAGGCCCCGGAAACACCATATATTTT; CDR3 protein: CASSQEGPGNTIYF; D gene: .; J gene: TRBJ1-3; V gene: TRBV4-1; clone size: few
CDR3 DNA: TGTGCCAGCAGCTCACGCCTCGGGACAGTCTATGGCTACACCTTC; CDR3 protein: CASSSRLGTVYGYTF; D gene: TRBD1; J gene: TRBJ1-2; V gene: TRBV5-6; clone size: few
CDR3 DNA: TGTGCCACCCGCCAGATCAGCGGGCCTTACAATGAGCAGTTCTTC; CDR3 protein: CATRQISGPYNEQFF; D gene: .; J gene: TRBJ2-1; V gene: TRBV18; clone size: .
CDR3 DNA: TGCGCCAGCAACCTAGGGGGGAAAGGCACAGATACGCAGTATTTT; CDR3 protein: CASNLGGKGTDTQYF; D gene: .; J gene: TRBJ2-3; V gene: TRBV5-1; clone size: few
CDR3 DNA: TGTGCCAGCAGCTTAGATCATGGCGGGACTAGCATTTTCAATGAGCAGTTCTTC; CDR3 protein: CASSLDHGGTSIFNEQFF; D gene: TRBD2; J gene: TRBJ2-1; V gene: TRBV11-3; clone size: .
CDR3 DNA: TGTGCCAGCAGCTTAGGGCGACTAGCGGGACCCCAAGAGACCCAGTACTTC; CDR3 protein: CASSLGRLAGPQETQYF; D gene: TRBD2; J gene: TRBJ2-5; V gene: TRBV7-8; clone size: .
CDR3 DNA: TGCGCCAGCAGCCCGCTAGCGGCTAGCACAGATACGCAGTATTTT; CDR3 protein: CASSPLAASTDTQYF; D gene: TRBD2; J gene: TRBJ2-3; V gene: TRBV4-1; clone size: .
CDR3 DNA: TGTGCCAGCTCATCCGGGACAGACTACGAGCAGTACTTC; CDR3 protein: CASSSGTDYEQYF; D gene: TRBD1; J gene: TRBJ2-7; V gene: TRBV18; clone size: few
CDR3 DNA: TGCGCCAGCAGACCCGGGACACTGAGCTCCTACGAGCAGTACTTC; CDR3 protein: CASRPGTLSSYEQYF; D gene: .; J gene: TRBJ2-7; V gene: TRBV5-1; clone size: .
CDR3 DNA: TGTGCCTGGAGTGAATCCGGGACAGGGAGGGTGGCATATCAGCCCCAGCATTTT; CDR3 protein: CAWSESGTGRVAYQPQHF; D gene: TRBD1; J gene: TRBJ1-5; V gene: TRBV30; clone size: few
CDR3 DNA: TGTGCTAGTGGTTTGGTAGGGGGGATCGCCTACGAGCAGTACTTC; CDR3 protein: CASGLVGGIAYEQYF; D gene: .; J gene: TRBJ2-7; V gene: TRBV12-5; clone size: .
CDR3 DNA: TGTGCCAGCAGCACTGCCGCCTCCGGGGCTTTCTACAATGAGCAGTTCTTC; CDR3 protein: CASSTAASGAFYNEQFF; D gene: .; J gene: TRBJ2-1; V gene: TRBV7-3; clone size: few
CDR3 DNA: TGCGCCAGCAGCCAAAGGGTAACCGACAGGAGCTCTGGAAACACCATATATTTT; CDR3 protein: CASSQRVTDRSSGNTIYF; D gene: .; J gene: TRBJ1-3; V gene: TRBV4-1; clone size: .
CDR3 DNA: TGTGCCAGCAGGGTTGGCAGGGGAATGGAGACCCAGTACTTC; CDR3 protein: CASRVGRGMETQYF; D gene: .; J gene: TRBJ2-5; V gene: TRBV2; clone size: few
CDR3 DNA: TGTGCCAGCAGCTTAGTGGGCTACGAGCAGTACTTC; CDR3 protein: CASSLVGYEQYF; D gene: .; J gene: TRBJ2-7; V gene: TRBV7-9; clone size: many
CDR3 DNA: TGTGCCTCACAAAAGGACAATCAGCCCCAGCATTTT; CDR3 protein: CASQKDNQPQHF; D gene: .; J gene: TRBJ1-5; V gene: TRBV7-5; clone size: .
CDR3 DNA: TGCGCCAGCAGCCAGGGACAGGGGGCGATCTTC; CDR3 protein: CASSQGQGAIF; D gene: TRBD1; J gene: TRBJ2-1; V gene: TRBV4-1; clone size: few
CDR3 DNA: TGTGCCAGCACCAAGGACAGAGCTAACTATGGCTACACCTTC; CDR3 protein: CASTKDRANYGYTF; D gene: .; J gene: TRBJ1-2; V gene: TRBV6-6; clone size: few
CDR3 DNA: TGTGCCAGCAGCTTAGGCCCGGGCCACCAAGAGACCCAGTACTTC; CDR3 protein: CASSLGPGHQETQYF; D gene: .; J gene: TRBJ2-5; V gene: TRBV11-2; clone size: .
CDR3 DNA: TGTGCCAGCAGCTGGAGGGGTGGCCTAGGGGAGACCCAGTACTTC; CDR3 protein: CASSWRGGLGETQYF; D gene: .; J gene: TRBJ2-5; V gene: TRBV7-9; clone size: .
CDR3 DNA: TGTGCCAGTAGTATATTGATGAACACTGAAGCTTTCTTT; CDR3 protein: CASSILMNTEAFF; D gene: .; J gene: TRBJ1-1; V gene: TRBV19; clone size: .
CDR3 DNA: TGTGCCTGGAGTGCCCCAGACGGAGTGAAAAACATTCAGTACTTC; CDR3 protein: CAWSAPDGVKNIQYF; D gene: .; J gene: TRBJ2-4; V gene: TRBV30; clone size: large
CDR3 DNA: TGTGCCAGCAGGGCCAGACTTAATGAAAAACTGTTTTTT; CDR3 protein: CASRARLNEKLFF; D gene: .; J gene: TRBJ1-4; V gene: TRBV7-9; clone size: many
CDR3 DNA: TGTGCCAGCTCACCACGGACAAAACTAATGAACACTGAAGCTTTCTTT; CDR3 protein: CASSPRTKLMNTEAFF; D gene: .; J gene: TRBJ1-1; V gene: TRBV18; clone size: medium-sized
CDR3 DNA: TGTGCCAGCAGGCCTCTGACTGGGAACGGGGAGACCCAGTACTTC; CDR3 protein: CASRPLTGNGETQYF; D gene: .; J gene: TRBJ2-5; V gene: TRBV6-5; clone size: medium-sized
CDR3 DNA: TGTGCCAGCAGTGTCCTGGGAAAGACAGATACGCAGTATTTT; CDR3 protein: CASSVLGKTDTQYF; D gene: .; J gene: TRBJ2-3; V gene: TRBV25-1; clone size: .
CDR3 DNA: TGTGCCAGCAGCCAAGGTCTAGCAATGTCGGATACGCAGTATTTT; CDR3 protein: CASSQGLAMSDTQYF; D gene: .; J gene: TRBJ2-3; V gene: TRBV14; clone size: once
CDR3 DNA: TGTGCCAGCAGCGAGGGACTAGCGGGGGCGGAGACCCAGTACTTC; CDR3 protein: CASSEGLAGAETQYF; D gene: TRBD2; J gene: TRBJ2-5; V gene: TRBV9; clone size: few
CDR3 DNA: TGTGCCAGCAGCTCGACTAGCGGGAGGGGACTAGAGCAGTACTTC; CDR3 protein: CASSSTSGRGLEQYF; D gene: TRBD2; J gene: TRBJ2-7; V gene: TRBV7-2; clone size: few
CDR3 DNA: TGTGCCAGCAGCGACGTTGGGTTTGATGCCCACGAGCAGTACTTC; CDR3 protein: CASSDVGFDAHEQYF; D gene: .; J gene: TRBJ2-7; V gene: TRBV7-9; clone size: .
CDR3 DNA: TGTGCCAGCAGTCGGCTAGTGGCAGATACGCAGTATTTT; CDR3 protein: CASSRLVADTQYF; D gene: .; J gene: TRBJ2-3; V gene: TRBV6-1; clone size: .
CDR3 DNA: TGCGCCAGCAGCTTGATGGCAGGGCGAGGGGAGACCCAGTACTTC; CDR3 protein: CASSLMAGRGETQYF; D gene: .; J gene: TRBJ2-5; V gene: TRBV5-1; clone size: .
CDR3 DNA: TGTGCCAGCAGTACAGGGAAGGGACTTCTCCTAGGGGCTAACTATGGCTACACCTTC; CDR3 protein: CASSTGKGLLLGANYGYTF; D gene: .; J gene: TRBJ1-2; V gene: TRBV28; clone size: medium-sized
CDR3 DNA: TGTGCCAGCAGTTACGGCGACCGGGCCCAGTACTTC; CDR3 protein: CASSYGDRAQYF; D gene: .; J gene: TRBJ2-5; V gene: TRBV6-6; clone size: many
CDR3 DNA: TGTGCCAGCAGCGTCGTTTCGCCAAGCTATGGCTACACCTTC; CDR3 protein: CASSVVSPSYGYTF; D gene: .; J gene: TRBJ1-2; V gene: TRBV9; clone size: .
CDR3 DNA: TGTGCCACCAGTAGAGTTGGGCTCGAGACTAGCCAGTTCTTC; CDR3 protein: CATSRVGLETSQFF; D gene: TRBD2; J gene: TRBJ2-1; V gene: TRBV15; clone size: few
CDR3 DNA: TGTGCCAGCAGCTTAGGCAGACTAGCGGGCGGGGAGCTGTTTTTT; CDR3 protein: CASSLGRLAGGELFF; D gene: TRBD2; J gene: TRBJ2-2; V gene: TRBV7-8; clone size: .
CDR3 DNA: TGTGCCAGTAGTGCCAGGGGTTACGAGCAGTACTTC; CDR3 protein: CASSARGYEQYF; D gene: .; J gene: TRBJ2-7; V gene: TRBV19; clone size: many
CDR3 DNA: TGTGCCACCAGCCCTGGCGGTTTACAAGAGACCCAGTACTTC; CDR3 protein: CATSPGGLQETQYF; D gene: .; J gene: TRBJ2-5; V gene: TRBV15; clone size: .
CDR3 DNA: TGTGCCAGCAGCCAAGCGGACAGGGAGGGCTATGGCTACACCTTC; CDR3 protein: CASSQADREGYGYTF; D gene: TRBD1; J gene: TRBJ1-2; V gene: TRBV14; clone size: .
CDR3 DNA: TGTGCCAGCAGCTCCTCTCCGACAGGGGAGCCGGATGGCTACACCTTC; CDR3 protein: CASSSSPTGEPDGYTF; D gene: TRBD1; J gene: TRBJ1-2; V gene: TRBV7-9; clone size: once
CDR3 DNA: TGTGCCAGCAGCCTAACAGGGGAAGGTCAGTACTTC; CDR3 protein: CASSLTGEGQYF; D gene: TRBD1; J gene: TRBJ2-7; V gene: TRBV7-9; clone size: many
CDR3 DNA: TGTGCCAGCAGGGGATATAACACTGAAGCTTTCTTT; CDR3 protein: CASRGYNTEAFF; D gene: .; J gene: TRBJ1-1; V gene: TRBV6-4; clone size: few
CDR3 DNA: TGTGCCAGCAGCCCCGGACAGTTTGAAGCTTTCTTT; CDR3 protein: CASSPGQFEAFF; D gene: .; J gene: TRBJ1-1; V gene: TRBV5-6; clone size: .
CDR3 DNA: TGTGCCTGGAGTGTGGGGGGACGTACTGAAGCTTTCTTT; CDR3 protein: CAWSVGGRTEAFF; D gene: .; J gene: TRBJ1-1; V gene: TRBV30; clone size: many
CDR3 DNA: TGCGCCAGCAGCTCTTCGGGTATCGCGGGAGGGCGGGAGACCCAGTACTTC; CDR3 protein: CASSSSGIAGGRETQYF; D gene: TRBD2; J gene: TRBJ2-5; V gene: TRBV5-1; clone size: .
CDR3 DNA: TGCGCCAGCAGCAGGGACAGGACTAATGAAAAACTGTTTTTT; CDR3 protein: CASSRDRTNEKLFF; D gene: TRBD1; J gene: TRBJ1-4; V gene: TRBV5-1; clone size: .
CDR3 DNA: TGCGCCAGCAGCTGGGCAGGGGGCTCCTACAATGAGCAGTTCTTC; CDR3 protein: CASSWAGGSYNEQFF; D gene: TRBD1; J gene: TRBJ2-1; V gene: TRBV5-1; clone size: few
CDR3 DNA: TGTGCCAGCAGTTCTTACGGACAGGGAGCGGGGATTGATGGCTACACCTTC; CDR3 protein: CASSSYGQGAGIDGYTF; D gene: TRBD1; J gene: TRBJ1-2; V gene: TRBV28; clone size: many
CDR3 DNA: TGTGCCAGTAGTGGACGACTCGCGGGGGAGAGCTCCTACGAGCAGTACTTC; CDR3 protein: CASSGRLAGESSYEQYF; D gene: TRBD2; J gene: TRBJ2-7; V gene: TRBV19; clone size: few
CDR3 DNA: TGTGCCAGCGCCCGGACAGGGGGAGGAATCGGGGGCTACACCTTC; CDR3 protein: CASARTGGGIGGYTF; D gene: TRBD1; J gene: TRBJ1-2; V gene: TRBV2; clone size: once
CDR3 DNA: TGTGCCTGGAGTGTACTCCAGTCAGGTCAGCCCCAGCATTTT; CDR3 protein: CAWSVLQSGQPQHF; D gene: .; J gene: TRBJ1-5; V gene: TRBV30; clone size: .
CDR3 DNA: TGTGCCAGCAGCTTGGACCTGGACAGGGGAGGGACTGAAGCTTTCTTT; CDR3 protein: CASSLDLDRGGTEAFF; D gene: TRBD1; J gene: TRBJ1-1; V gene: TRBV5-4; clone size: .
CDR3 DNA: TGTGCCAGCAGCGTCACAATAGCGGGGGGGCTTAATGAGCAGTTCTTC; CDR3 protein: CASSVTIAGGLNEQFF; D gene: TRBD2; J gene: TRBJ2-1; V gene: TRBV9; clone size: .